Detailed here is one T cell receptor beta chain. This sample stems from a study of blood T cell repertoires in COVID-19. Study-level information: Sites across the United States, Italy and Spain contributed samples from acute and convalescent COVID-19. PBMCs, B-cell-depleted T cells, or T cells were the source of the cDNA or gDNA that made up the material.

Study processing details: Reference gene primer amplification yielded estimated nucleated cell counts. The table came from immunoSEQ multiplex PCR; TCRdb's copy has only in-frame clones and leaves some out. V, J and clone size reflect that table, while D and trimming were determined from the DNA. The table lists some 60,000 clones, approximately 90% of them singletons. V shed 0 bases and J shed 3 bases, with 14 bases lying between them. The CDR3 sequence is 16 residues long. Germline V gene lookup returns CDR1 LNHNV and CDR2 YYDKDF (reference sequence). Sample: peripheral blood. This chain joins TRBV15 and TRBJ1-2; D unclear. The receptor comes from a man aged 40-49 years with acute or convalescent COVID-19. The CDR3 loop is CATSRDPSAGYYGYTF. DNA of the CDR3: TGTGCCACCAGCAGAGACCCCTCGGCAGGCTACTATGGCTACACCTTC.